Listed below are T cell receptor beta chains from one sample, sequenced in a study of T cells in pancreatic ductal adenocarcinoma. Sequencing used immunoSEQ multiplex PCR; TCRdb keeps in-frame clones, though not all of them. This table holds 2,000 to 3,000 clones, 74% found once. What was sequenced was pancreatic tumor tissue. All receptors come from a human donor with pancreatic ductal adenocarcinoma. The conserved cysteine and the conserved F or W are not part of the CDR3 here.

v_gene	j_gene	len	CDR3aa
TRBV11-2	TRBJ2-1	13	ASSPGLAGGNEQF
TRBV6-1	TRBJ1-1	15	ASSEFWVRLMNTEAF
TRBV18	TRBJ2-3	11	ASSPPSTDTQY
TRBV2	TRBJ2-5	13	ASSGPSGGQETQY
TRBV9	TRBJ1-2	12	ASSETGLHYGYT
TRBV28	TRBJ2-1	14	ASSSIAGTLNNEQF
TRBV7-6	TRBJ2-2	16	ASSLVARGSANTGELF
TRBV19	TRBJ2-7	11	ASSVPGEYEQY
TRBV5-4	TRBJ2-7	12	ASSLDAGGIEQY
TRBV7-3	TRBJ2-1	12	ASSRAVGDGEQF
TRBV29-1	TRBJ2-3	12	SVPSGGSTDTQY
TRBV5-4	TRBJ1-1	13	ASSLGWGLNTEAF
TRBV5-4	TRBJ2-5	14	ASSRTSGSPQETQY
TRBV29-1	TRBJ2-1	11	SVEGTGENEQF
TRBV2	TRBJ2-7	12	ASLRGRLSYEQY
TRBV7-3	TRBJ1-2	12	ASSPGQAGYGYT
TRBV9	TRBJ2-7	11	ASSLTGGDQQY
TRBV11-2	TRBJ2-7	12	ASSRGQTFYEQY
TRBV4-1	TRBJ2-5	13	ASRRTSGIQETQY
TRBV11-2	TRBJ2-2	13	ASSDGQGSSGELF
TRBV11-1	TRBJ1-1	12	ASSLTGTGIEAF
TRBV18	TRBJ2-7	15	ASSPLVAPRNSYEQY
TRBV28	TRBJ1-1	10	ASQRGNTEAF
TRBV5-1	TRBJ1-1	14	ASSLVGGALHTEAF
TRBV13	TRBJ2-7	10	ASSADNYEQY
TRBV5-4	TRBJ1-6	13	ASSLDVTGNSPLH
TRBV5-5	TRBJ1-4	12	ASSTGQGGEKLF
TRBV5-1	TRBJ1-2	15	ASSLYAGGHRNYGYT
TRBV4-3	TRBJ2-3	14	ASSQDPGGDTDTQY
TRBV28	TRBJ1-2	12	ATQVVGAGYGYT
TRBV18	TRBJ1-6	14	ASSRHEGGVNSPLH
TRBV5-6	TRBJ1-1	13	ASSLIVTGGTEAF
TRBV2	TRBJ1-5	11	ASSMYSNQPQH
TRBV5-1	TRBJ2-7	11	ASRYGQGNEQY
TRBV23-1	TRBJ1-5	13	ASSQSGICNQPQH
TRBV5-6	TRBJ1-3	14	ASSREEWISGNTIY
TRBV7-3	TRBJ1-1	13	ASSREAGGITEAF
TRBV28	TRBJ2-2	12	ASSLHGNGGELF